This TCR beta chain was sequenced in a study of shared clonotypes between healthy human individuals. Overall study results and limits: Shared across a few donors were roughly 4.7% of the naive CD4 clonotypes.

Naive CD8 populations comprised CD45RO-negative cells positively selected for CCR7, excluding terminally differentiated effector memory CD45RA+ cells. Worth noting for this clone: Its antigen is currently unknown.

Sequenced by immunoSEQ multiplex PCR; TCRdb stores in-frame clones only, minus some. The data hold some 800,000 clones, with roughly 92% observed a single time. Trimming left V 5 bases short and J 3 bases short, with 15 bases between. This CDR3 contains 15 residues. The germline CDR1 and CDR2 sequences are SGHVS and FNYEAQ. The specimen was naive CD8+ T cells sorted from blood. This chain connects TRBV7-6 to TRBJ2-3; D could derive from TRBD1 or TRBD2 (5 bases each). The clonotype originates from a man aged 25 to 40 in good health. CDR3 bases: TGTGCCAGCAGCCCTAGGACCAGGGAGACAGATACGCAGTATTTT. It is translated as CASSPRTRETDTQYF.